These 14 T cell receptor beta chains originate from one sample sequenced in a study of monozygotic twins with cystic fibrosis. Clones were sequenced by immunoSEQ multiplex PCR, and TCRdb holds only the in-frame ones, with some missing. The data show 15,000 or so clones, roughly 85% seen once. Sequencing was performed on blood. These receptors originate from a boy aged 5-17 years with cystic fibrosis.

The chain's CDR3 is CAWSLDRLEKLFF. The CDR3 DNA is TGTGCCTGGAGCCTCGACAGGTTGGAAAAACTGTTTTTT. The chain recombines TRBV30 with TRBJ1-4; maybe TRBD1 (6 bases). There are 13 residues in the CDR3. The V and J ends lost 3 bases and 8 bases respectively, with 13 bases between them. CDR1 GTSNPN and CDR2 SVGIG come from the germline V gene (reference sequence).

This chain connects TRBV5-1 to TRBJ1-1; no firm D call. CDR1 is SGHRS, CDR2 YFSETQ, per germline. Trimming left V 5 bases short and J 3 bases short, with 11 bases between. The CDR3 runs to 13 residues. As DNA, the CDR3 is TGCGCCAGCAGAAAGGGATCGGACACTGAAGCTTTCTTT. It specifies CASRKGSDTEAFF.

The rearrangement uses TRBV11-2 and TRBJ2-1, with TRBD2 identical over 8 bases. Germline V gene data show CDR1 as SGHAT and CDR2 as FQNNGV. V was pared by 4 bases and J by 9 bases, with 8 bases of the junction left unmatched. The CDR3 is 14 residues long. The CDR3 reads CASSSGGGLLEQFF. CDR3 nucleotide sequence: TGTGCCAGCAGCTCCGGCGGGGGGTTGCTTGAGCAGTTCTTC. Full variable domain (missing parts from reference TRBV11-2 and TRBJ2-1): EAGVAQSPRYKIIEKRQSVAFWCNPISGHATLYWYQQILGQGPKLLIQFQNNGVVDDSQLPKDRFSAERLKGVDSTLKIQPAKLEDSAVYLCASSSGGGLLEQFFGPGTRLTVL.

This chain links TRBV23-1 with TRBJ1-1, with unresolved D. Being an ORF, TRBV23-1 has a function that is uncertain. Trimming cost V 3 bases and J 7 bases, with 6 bases left between them. This CDR3 comprises 11 residues. The CDR3 region is CASSQGSEAFF. CDR3 sequence (DNA): TGCGCCAGCAGTCAGGGTAGTGAAGCTTTCTTT.

This chain uses TRBV7-9 with TRBJ2-7; 9 bases agree with TRBD1. CDR3 length: 16 residues. From germline, CDR1 is SEHNR and CDR2 FQNEAQ (reference sequence). V gave up 5 bases and J gave up 4 bases; unmatched junction bases: 12. The CDR3 DNA reads TGTGCCAGCAGCCTGGCCCCGGGACAGGGACTATACGAGCAGTACTTC. Translating gives CASSLAPGQGLYEQYF. Full variable domain (missing parts from reference TRBV7-9 and TRBJ2-7): DTGVSQNPRHKITKRGQNVTFRCDPISEHNRLYWYRQTLGQGPEFLTYFQNEAQLEKSRLLSDRFSAERPKGSFSTLEIQRTEQGDSAMYLCASSLAPGQGLYEQYFGPGTRLTVT.

The chain is built from TRBV28 and TRBJ1-5, with unresolved D. Germline loops: CDR1 MDHEN, CDR2 SYDVKM. Deletions cut 4 bases from V and 0 bases from J, with 10 bases between. The CDR3 sequence is 15 residues long. This chain's CDR3 is CASSSQGNSNQPQHF. In nucleotides, the CDR3 is TGTGCCAGCAGTTCACAAGGGAATAGCAATCAGCCCCAGCATTTT.

The V gene is TRBV14, the J gene TRBJ1-6; perhaps TRBD1 as D (6 bases). Trimming cost V 1 base and J 4 bases, with 14 bases left between them. The CDR3 contains 17 residues. Germline V gene sequence: CDR1 SGHDN, CDR2 FVKESK. The CDR3 spells CASSQGLPTGYNSPLHF. The CDR3 nucleotides are TGTGCCAGCAGCCAAGGTCTCCCAACAGGGTATAATTCACCCCTCCACTTT.

CDR3 DNA: TGTGCCAGCAGTATGACAGGGTATCAACAGCCCCAGCATTTT. Its translation: CASSMTGYQQPQHF. This chain joins TRBV27 and TRBJ1-5, with TRBD1 matching over 7 bases. The V gene end was trimmed by 5 bases and the J gene end by 7 bases; junction bases not matched to a gene: 8. Germline assignment: CDR1 MNHEY and CDR2 SMNVEV (reference sequence). This CDR3 has 14 amino acids.

This clone was detected once. The V call is TRBV5-6, the J call TRBJ1-3; 9 bases are shared with TRBD1. V lost 0 bases, J lost 2 bases, and 9 bases stayed unmatched. The CDR3 is 18 residues long. Per the germline V gene, CDR1 is SGHDT and CDR2 is YYEEEE. CDR3 nucleotides: TGTGCCAGCAGCTTGGGTTTCGACAGGGGGGAGGCTGGAAACACCATATATTTT. Amino acid sequence: CASSLGFDRGEAGNTIYF. Drawing the rest from reference TRBV5-6 and TRBJ1-3, the complete variable domain is DAGVTQSPTHLIKTRGQQVTLRCSPKSGHDTVSWYQQALGQGPQFIFQYYEEEERQRGNFPDRFSGHQFPNYSSELNVNALLLGDSALYLCASSLGFDRGEAGNTIYFGEGSWLTVV.

J is TRBJ1-5 and V is TRBV21-1; TRBD1 is the table's D call and was not checked against the DNA. TRBV21-1 is flagged as a pseudogene. The CDR3 length is 15 residues. CDR3 nucleotide sequence: TGTGCCAGCAGCAAAGAAAGACAGGGCTGGCAGCCCCAGCATTTT. Its translation is CASSKERQGWQPQHF.

The DNA of the CDR3 is TGTGCCAGCAGTGAAACGGTTTCCGAGCAGTACTTC. Translated, it gives CASSETVSEQYF. The chain combines TRBV6-1 with TRBJ2-7; no clear D. Germline values: CDR1 MNHNS, CDR2 SASEGT. The V and J ends lost 2 bases and 6 bases respectively, with 8 bases between them. This CDR3 is built from 12 residues.

This chain connects TRBV19 to TRBJ1-2; 9 bases fit TRBD1. V was clipped by 4 bases and J by 6 bases; unmatched bases: 12. Per germline, CDR1 LNHDA and CDR2 SQIVND (reference sequence). The CDR3 covers 16 residues. The CDR3 nucleotides are TGTGCCAGTAGTAACCTAAACTCCGGGACAGGGAATGGCTACACCTTC. It yields the protein CASSNLNSGTGNGYTF.

This chain joins TRBV11-2 and TRBJ2-5; 14 nucleotides align to TRBD2. This CDR3 has 15 amino acids. The germline gives CDR1 SGHAT, CDR2 FQNNGV. Unmatched junction bases numbered 6, after V lost 5 bases and J lost 7 bases. CDR3 bases: TGTGCCAGCAGCCGGGGACTAGCGGGGGAAAGGACCCAGTACTTC. It is translated as CASSRGLAGERTQYF.

The chain links TRBV14 to TRBJ1-2; D is perhaps TRBD1 (5 bases). The V gene's germline CDR1 is SGHDN and CDR2 FVKESK. Trimming stripped 3 bases from V and 4 bases from J, with 9 bases between. This CDR3 contains 13 residues. This chain's CDR3 is CASSQGRPYGYTF. The CDR3 DNA sequence: TGTGCCAGCAGCCAGGGACGCCCCTATGGCTACACCTTC.